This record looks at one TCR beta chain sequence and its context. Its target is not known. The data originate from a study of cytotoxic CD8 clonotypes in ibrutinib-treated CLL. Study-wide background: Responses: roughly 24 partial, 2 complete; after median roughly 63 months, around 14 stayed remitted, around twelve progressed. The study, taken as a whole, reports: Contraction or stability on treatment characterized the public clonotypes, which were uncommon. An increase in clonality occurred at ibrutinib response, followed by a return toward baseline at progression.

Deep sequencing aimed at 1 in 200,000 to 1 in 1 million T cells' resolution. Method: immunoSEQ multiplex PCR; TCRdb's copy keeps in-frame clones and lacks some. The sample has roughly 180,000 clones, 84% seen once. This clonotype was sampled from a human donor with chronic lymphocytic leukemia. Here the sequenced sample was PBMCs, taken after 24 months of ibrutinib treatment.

The CDR3 loop is CASSTRSGNTIYF. In DNA form, the CDR3 reads TGTGCCAGCAGCACCCGCTCTGGAAACACCATATATTTT. The genes are TRBV7-2 and TRBJ1-3; D gene unclear. Germline values: CDR1 SGHTA, CDR2 FQGNSA. Trimming cost V 5 bases and J 0 bases, with 5 bases left between them. This CDR3 region has 13 residues.